Shown below are 27 T cell receptor beta chains from a single sample sequenced in a study of blood T cell repertoires in COVID-19 (dated by TCRdb to the early 2020s). Library creation used the immunoSEQ multiplex PCR assay. Not all clones reach the TCRdb copy of this immuneACCESS table, which keeps in-frame sequences only. Checked studies attribute under half of the gap to unresolved V genes and leave the rest unexplained. For this sample the table gives about 350,000 clones, of which about 88% were detected only once. The top ten clones comprise 3% of the sample. Sequenced material: PBMCs or T cells enriched from blood (not recorded which). The origin of the receptors is a woman aged 25 to 39 who had recovered from COVID-19.

V gene TRBV5-8 combines with J gene TRBJ1-6, with 8 bases identical to TRBD1. The junction had 6 bases not matched to a gene; V was cut back by 0 bases and J by 10 bases. Germline CDR1 SGHTS, CDR2 YDEGEE. CDR3 length: 15 amino acids. This CDR3 reads CASSLGDRRGSPLHF. CDR3 bases: TGTGCCAGCAGCTTGGGGGACAGGAGGGGCTCACCCCTCCACTTT. Full variable domain (outside the CDR3, taken from reference TRBV5-8 and TRBJ1-6): EAGVTQSPTHLIKTRGQQATLRCSPISGHTSVYWYQQALGLGLQFLLWYDEGEERNRGNFPPRFSGRQFPNYSSELNVNALELEDSALYLCASSLGDRRGSPLHFGNGTRLTVT.

This rearrangement joins TRBV7-6 to TRBJ2-2, with 10 positions matching TRBD1. Germline lookup yields CDR1 SGHVS and CDR2 FNYEAQ. The CDR3 consists of 16 residues. With V trimmed by 5 bases and J by 5 bases, 8 bases remained unmatched. CDR3 nucleotide sequence: TGTGCCAGCAGCGCCCAGGGACAGGGGTTTACCGGGGAGCTGTTTTTT. Its protein product is CASSAQGQGFTGELFF.

The rearrangement links TRBV7-9 to TRBJ2-7; 8 bases are shared with TRBD1. The CDR3 is made up of 17 amino acids. V shed 5 bases and J 5 bases; nucleotides not matched to a gene: 17. Germline CDR1 SEHNR, CDR2 FQNEAQ (reference sequence). CDR3 sequence: CASSARVRRTGYDEQYF. For the CDR3, the DNA is TGTGCCAGCAGCGCTAGAGTAAGACGGACAGGGTACGACGAGCAGTACTTC.

V usage is TRBV5-1 and J usage is TRBJ2-7, with 8 bases that match TRBD1. The germline gives CDR1 SGHRS, CDR2 YFSETQ. This CDR3 has 15 residues. V shed 3 bases, J shed 0 bases, and the junction held 5 bases outside the gene matches. The CDR3 coding sequence is TGCGCCAGCAGCTCTCGGACAGGGACCTCCTACGAGCAGTACTTC. Protein: CASSSRTGTSYEQYF.

This clone has just one count. V gene TRBV3-1 (or the pseudogene TRBV3-2) combines with J gene TRBJ1-2; TRBD1 might be the D (5 bases). V dropped 1 base and J dropped 4 bases, with 19 bases sitting between them. The germline V gene has CDR1 LGHDT and CDR2 YNNKEL (reference sequence). The CDR3 totals 17 residues. The CDR3 spells CASSQVVTTPGIYGYTF. The CDR3, as DNA: TGTGCCAGCAGCCAAGTCGTGACAACCCCAGGGATCTATGGCTACACCTTC.

CDR3 nucleotide sequence: TGTGCCAGCAGTTACAGTCCCGCAGGGTTGGATTCACCCCTCCACTTT. Amino acids: CASSYSPAGLDSPLHF. The rearrangement uses TRBV6-5 and TRBJ1-6; tentative D call: TRBD1 (5 bases). CDR1 MNHEY and CDR2 SVGAGI come from the germline V gene. The CDR3 is 16 residues long. V shed 2 bases and J shed 8 bases, with 16 bases lying between them.

For this clone: The sample holds other DNA sequences that translate to the same CDR3. The genes are TRBV2 and TRBJ2-7; no clear D. The V end was cut by 5 bases, the J end by 3 bases, with 5 bases between. The CDR3 consists of 11 residues. CDR1 and CDR2 from the germline V gene are SNHLY and FYNNEI. The chain's CDR3 is CASSPSYEQYF. The CDR3 coding sequence is TGTGCCAGCAGTCCGAGCTACGAGCAGTACTTC.

This clone was counted between two and nine times. This specimen includes other DNA sequences encoding the same CDR3. This chain links TRBV12-3 or TRBV12-4 with TRBJ1-1; no clear D gene. Trimming took off 3 bases at V and 1 base at J, with 3 bases between the two ends. This CDR3 is 12 amino acids long. The CDR3 protein is CASSFRNTEAFF. In nucleotides, the CDR3 is TGTGCCAGCAGTTTCCGGAACACTGAAGCTTTCTTT.

On this clone: At one end, the junction sequence differs from germline, possibly due to a read error. The chain joins TRBV7-9 to TRBJ1-4; the D is unclear. The CDR3 extends over 15 amino acids. Germline V lookup: CDR1 SEHNR, CDR2 FQNEAQ (reference sequence). The CDR3 here is CASSPLVGPKEKLFF. CDR3 DNA sequence: TGTGCCAGCAGCCCCCTGGTGGGCCCTAAAGAAAAACTGTTTTTT.

The gene calls are TRBV5-1 and TRBJ2-5, with D maybe TRBD1 (6 bases). The CDR3 covers 15 residues. V was trimmed by 7 bases and J by 4 bases, leaving 20 bases between them. The germline CDR1 and CDR2 sequences are SGHRS and YFSETQ. The CDR3 is CASRLTGNVGETQYF. For the CDR3, the DNA is TGCGCCAGCCGACTTACAGGGAATGTCGGAGAGACCCAGTACTTC.

The V gene is TRBV10-3, the J gene TRBJ2-1; TRBD2 is a possible D gene (6 bases). The germline CDR1 and CDR2 sequences are ENHRY and SYGVKD. The CDR3 contains 13 residues. V lost 6 bases to trimming and J lost 5 bases, with 11 bases between them. The CDR3 sequence is CAIRRDPNNEQFF. CDR3 nucleotides: TGTGCCATCAGGCGGGATCCCAACAATGAGCAGTTCTTC.

The CDR3 sequence: CASSLTGYTGELFF. The CDR3, as DNA: TGCGCCAGCAGCTTGACAGGCTACACCGGGGAGCTGTTTTTT. The chain is built from TRBV5-1 and TRBJ2-2; a possible D gene is TRBD1 (5 bases). CDR1 and CDR2 from the germline V gene are SGHRS and YFSETQ. This CDR3 region has 14 residues. The ends were cut back, 1 base at V and 3 bases at J, with 7 bases in the middle.

The J gene is TRBJ1-5, the V gene TRBV2; the match to TRBD1 covers 7 bases. Germline lookup yields CDR1 SNHLY and CDR2 FYNNEI. This CDR3 comprises 14 residues. The V and J ends lost 6 bases and 3 bases, in that order; junction bases with no gene match: 5. The CDR3 bases are TGTGCCAGCAGAAAGACAGGGATCAATCAGCCCCAGCATTTT. This sequence encodes CASRKTGINQPQHF. Full variable domain (rest looked up from reference TRBV2 and TRBJ1-5): EPEVTQTPSHQVTQMGQEVILRCVPISNHLYFYWYRQILGQKVEFLVSFYNNEISEKSEIFDDQFSVERPDGSNFTLKIRSTKLEDSAMYFCASRKTGINQPQHFGDGTRLSIL.

V and J are TRBV10-3 and TRBJ1-1; D gene ambiguous. The V gene lost 5 bases and the J gene lost 0 bases, with 7 bases spanning the gap. This CDR3 spans 13 amino acids. Germline CDR1 is ENHRY and CDR2 is SYGVKD. The CDR3: CAISREMNTEAFF. CDR3 DNA: TGTGCCATCAGTCGGGAGATGAACACTGAAGCTTTCTTT.

CDR3 DNA: TGTGCCAGCGGAGCGGGATGGGCCTACAATGAGCAGTTCTTC. Its protein is CASGAGWAYNEQFF. The genes are TRBV28 and TRBJ2-1; 7 positions agree with TRBD2. This CDR3 has 14 amino acids. J lost 2 bases, V lost 8 bases, and 6 bases had no gene match. The V gene's germline CDR1 is MDHEN and CDR2 SYDVKM.

The rearrangement links TRBV27 to TRBJ1-2, with 10 bases fitting TRBD1. The CDR3 is 15 amino acids. Per the germline V gene, CDR1 is MNHEY and CDR2 is SMNVEV (reference sequence). The V gene end was trimmed by 5 bases and the J gene end by 4 bases; junction bases not matched to a gene: 7. The CDR3 sequence: CASSPDRGRIYGYTF. The CDR3 region has the DNA TGTGCCAGCAGTCCCGACAGGGGGCGCATCTATGGCTACACCTTC.

The chain combines TRBV5-1 with TRBJ2-3; the match to TRBD2 covers 10 bases. The ends lost 1 base at V and 3 bases at J; junction bases unmatched: 2. This CDR3 comprises 15 residues. CDR1 is SGHRS, CDR2 YFSETQ, per germline. The CDR3 sequence: CASSLWGLATDTQYF. The CDR3 DNA follows: TGCGCCAGCAGCTTGTGGGGACTAGCGACAGATACGCAGTATTTT.

This chain joins TRBV7-3 and TRBJ1-1; tentative D call: TRBD1 (5 bases). Trimming stripped 1 base from V and 1 base from J, with 22 bases between. The germline V gene has CDR1 SGHTA and CDR2 FQGTGA. The length of the CDR3 is 19 residues. The CDR3 DNA sequence: TGTGCCAGCAGCTTAAAGGGACTAAATCCCCTTACAAAGAACACTGAAGCTTTCTTT. Translating gives CASSLKGLNPLTKNTEAFF.

The count of this clone is one. This chain links TRBV5-6 with TRBJ1-1; D unresolved. Trimming shortened V by 3 bases and J by 2 bases, and 17 bases separated the two germline ends. Germline V gene lookup returns CDR1 SGHDT and CDR2 YYEEEE. There are 16 residues in the CDR3. The CDR3 loop reads CASSSPGLAGNTEAFF. The CDR3 DNA reads as TGTGCCAGCAGCTCCCCGGGTTTGGCGGGTAACACTGAAGCTTTCTTT.

The rearrangement joins TRBV18 to TRBJ2-2; 7 bases agree with TRBD2. This CDR3 contains 18 residues. Germline V lookup: CDR1 KGHSH, CDR2 LQKENI. With 1 base clipped from V and 6 bases from J, the junction kept 14 bases outside the gene matches. The CDR3 nucleotides read TGTGCCAGCTCACCACGTGAGATCAGTGGCGGGAGCCCCGGGGAGCTGTTTTTT. Residues: CASSPREISGGSPGELFF.

The gene calls are TRBV19 and TRBJ2-1; D gene unclear. Germline-derived CDR1 and CDR2 are LNHDA and SQIVND (reference sequence). V lost 0 bases and J 2 bases, leaving 2 bases between the germline ends. The CDR3 is 13 amino acids. The DNA of the CDR3 is TGTGCCAGTAGTATAGACACCTACAATGAGCAGTTCTTC. Amino acid sequence: CASSIDTYNEQFF.

This chain joins TRBV7-9 and TRBJ2-1, with D perhaps matching TRBD1 (5 bases). Germline V gene sequence: CDR1 SEHNR, CDR2 FQNEAQ (reference sequence). The CDR3 spans 14 residues. The germline V and J ends were trimmed by 4 bases and 0 bases, with 7 bases remaining between them. The CDR3 nucleotides read TGTGCCAGCAGCTGGACAAGCTCCTACAATGAGCAGTTCTTC. It encodes CASSWTSSYNEQFF.

The CDR3 loop reads CASPPPGLAYEQYF. The CDR3, as DNA: TGCGCCAGCCCCCCCCCGGGACTAGCCTACGAGCAGTACTTC. V and J are TRBV23-1 and TRBJ2-7, with 8 bases matching TRBD2. TRBV23-1 is known as an ORF, though its function is uncertain. The V and J ends lost 8 bases and 2 bases, in that order; junction bases with no gene match: 8. The CDR3 spans 14 residues.

The V and J genes are TRBV25-1 and TRBJ2-1; 8 nucleotides line up with TRBD1. Trimming cost V 3 bases and J 5 bases; bases outside gene matches: 9. Looked up from germline, CDR1 is MGHDK and CDR2 is SYGVNS. The CDR3 contains 16 residues. The CDR3 spells CASSDLGQGANNEQFF. The CDR3 nucleotides read TGTGCCAGCAGTGACCTTGGGCAGGGGGCAAACAATGAGCAGTTCTTC.

This CDR3 reads CATRSSGPTYEQYF. Written as DNA, the CDR3 is TGTGCCACCAGGAGCAGCGGGCCTACCTACGAGCAGTACTTC. This rearrangement joins TRBV3-1 (or the pseudogene TRBV3-2) to TRBJ2-7; D possibly corresponds to TRBD2 (6 bases). V was clipped by 10 bases and J by 2 bases, with 18 bases between them. Germline CDR1 and CDR2: LGHDT and YNNKEL (reference sequence). The CDR3 is made up of 14 amino acids.

This chain joins TRBV6-5 and TRBJ1-2; tentatively, D is TRBD1 (5 bases). Germline CDR1 and CDR2: MNHEY and SVGAGI. This CDR3 has 13 residues. V gave up 6 bases and J gave up 5 bases, with 13 bases separating them. CDR3 sequence reads: CASSPQGGYGYTF. In DNA, the CDR3 is TGTGCCAGCAGCCCCCAGGGAGGATATGGCTACACCTTC.

As regards this clone: A much larger clone lies one base from this, so it may be a read error. In the same sample, other DNA sequences code for this CDR3. This sequence joins TRBV27 and TRBJ1-1; D is perhaps TRBD1 (5 bases). Deletions cut 5 bases from V and 0 bases from J, with 13 bases between. The CDR3 consists of 15 residues. Germline V gene data show CDR1 as MNHEY and CDR2 as SMNVEV (reference sequence). The CDR3: CASSPTGGMNTEAFF. The CDR3 nucleotides read TGTGCCAGCAGTCCCACCGGGGGAATGAACACTGAAGCTTTCTTT.